Sequencing of this T cell receptor (beta chain) was carried out in a study of radiation and T cells in renal cell carcinoma. TCRdb's table, derived via immunoSEQ multiplex PCR, lists solely in-frame clones and lacks some. The table shows 4,000 or so clones, with roughly 70% occurring only once. In regard to this clone: As yet, its antigen is unknown.

V was clipped by 0 bases and J by 6 bases, with 6 bases between them. Germline V lookup: CDR1 MNHEY, CDR2 SMNVEV (reference sequence). The CDR3 is made up of 13 amino acids. Treatment reported: treatment-naive control, cytoreductive nephrectomy. Study-level results: Dominant CDR3 motifs were more common in irradiated tumors than controls.

The chain links TRBV27 to TRBJ2-1; D is uncertain. This sequence originates from a man aged 50 to 60 with renal cell carcinoma. This specimen was tumor tissue, taken from a patient whose treatment was nephrectomy without radiotherapy. CDR3 DNA sequence: TGTGCCAGCAGTTTATCCCACCGCAATGAGCAGTTCTTC. Protein sequence: CASSLSHRNEQFF.